Below are 30 T cell receptor beta chains sequenced from a single sample in a study of cytomegalovirus exposure and HLA in healthy donors. Use of 60 Vbeta and 13 Jbeta primers characterized the PCR. The table came from immunoSEQ multiplex PCR; TCRdb's copy has only in-frame clones and leaves some out. Among about 140,000 clones listed, around three quarters were seen once. Sequencing used PBMCs. The receptors here all came from a young man in good health.

The chain has TRBV9 and TRBJ2-5; 10 nucleotides align to TRBD2. Germline V lookup: CDR1 SGDLS, CDR2 YYNGEE. CDR3 length: 17 residues. The trim removed 4 bases at V and 4 bases at J, leaving 13 bases unmatched. CDR3 DNA sequence: TGTGCCAGCAGCCGGGCGGGGAGCGGGAGGGCCCCAGAGACCCAGTACTTC. This gives the protein CASSRAGSGRAPETQYF.

CDR3 nucleotide sequence: TGTGCCATCAGTGAGATTGAGTCTAGCACAGATACGCAGTATTTT. Residues: CAISEIESSTDTQYF. This chain links TRBV10-3 with TRBJ2-3; D gene ambiguous. Trimming removed 2 bases at V and 0 bases at J, with 9 bases between. Germline V gene sequence: CDR1 ENHRY, CDR2 SYGVKD. The CDR3 contains 15 residues.

The V call is TRBV7-6, the J call TRBJ2-5; D is perhaps TRBD2 (6 bases). V was shortened by 5 bases and J by 2 bases, with 12 bases between the two germline ends. Germline CDR1 is SGHVS and CDR2 is FNYEAQ. This CDR3 has 14 amino acids. CDR3 region: CASSRTREQETQYF. The CDR3, as DNA: TGTGCCAGCAGCAGGACCCGGGAGCAAGAGACCCAGTACTTC.

This clone has a single count. The V gene is TRBV19, the J gene TRBJ2-5; a possible D gene is TRBD2 (6 bases). CDR3 length equals 16 residues. Germline V gene sequence: CDR1 LNHDA, CDR2 SQIVND (reference sequence). V lost 2 bases to trimming and J lost 1 base, with 14 bases between them. This chain's CDR3 is CASSILGGTTQETQYF. In nucleotides, the CDR3 is TGTGCCAGTAGTATACTTGGCGGGACCACCCAAGAGACCCAGTACTTC.

J is TRBJ1-5 and V is TRBV30; no definite D call. This CDR3 comprises 13 residues. CDR1 GTSNPN and CDR2 SVGIG come from the germline V gene (reference sequence). The germline V and J ends were trimmed by 2 bases and 3 bases, with 8 bases remaining between them. CDR3 in DNA: TGTGCCTGGAGTAGCCTCACCAATCAGCCCCAGCATTTT. Translating it yields CAWSSLTNQPQHF.

This sequence joins TRBV9 and TRBJ1-2, with 10 bases fitting TRBD1. V gave up 3 bases and J gave up 8 bases; unmatched junction bases: 10. This CDR3 spans 15 amino acids. Germline V gives CDR1 SGDLS, CDR2 YYNGEE. CDR3 sequence (DNA): TGTGCCAGCAGCGGTCGACAGGGGGCGATTGAGGGCTACACCTTC. Its protein product is CASSGRQGAIEGYTF.

The chain couples TRBV7-8 to TRBJ1-2; 8 nucleotides agree with TRBD1. The germline V gene has CDR1 SGHVS and CDR2 FQNEAQ. V was pared by 5 bases and J by 6 bases, with 5 bases of the junction left unmatched. The CDR3 extends over 13 amino acids. CDR3 amino acids: CASSPGQGNGYTF. CDR3 sequence (DNA): TGTGCCAGCAGCCCCGGACAGGGAAATGGCTACACCTTC.

This chain uses TRBV19 with TRBJ1-5; TRBD1 is a possible D gene (6 bases). CDR1 is LNHDA, CDR2 SQIVND, per germline (reference sequence). This CDR3 region has 13 residues. V lost 10 bases and J lost 10, with 20 bases in between. CDR3 sequence: CATEGGGSAPQHF. The CDR3 coding sequence is TGTGCCACCGAAGGGGGGGGGTCCGCACCCCAGCATTTT.

V and J are TRBV19 and TRBJ2-3; perhaps TRBD2 as D (7 bases). V lost 5 bases, J lost 2 bases, and 14 bases lay in between. Per germline, CDR1 LNHDA and CDR2 SQIVND (reference sequence). This CDR3 comprises 15 residues. This CDR3 reads CASSATGGLTDTQYF. In DNA, the CDR3 is TGTGCCAGTAGTGCCACGGGGGGCCTCACAGATACGCAGTATTTT.

The chain combines TRBV27 with TRBJ2-7; no firm D call. The CDR3 contains 15 residues. V lost 6 bases and J lost 4, with 19 bases in between. CDR1 and CDR2 (germline): MNHEY, SMNVEV (reference sequence). The CDR3 region is CASSLDSSRWYEQYF. The CDR3 DNA sequence: TGTGCCAGCAGCCTTGACTCATCAAGGTGGTACGAGCAGTACTTC.

The chain recombines TRBV2 with TRBJ2-7, with unresolved D. This CDR3 is 14 amino acids long. Germline-derived CDR1 and CDR2 are SNHLY and FYNNEI. The V and J ends lost 4 bases and 0 bases respectively, with 10 bases between them. CDR3 bases: TGTGCCAGCAGTGGTGAGACTTTCTCCTACGAGCAGTACTTC. Encoded protein: CASSGETFSYEQYF. Together with reference TRBV2 and TRBJ2-7, the CDR3 gives the full variable domain: EPEVTQTPSHQVTQMGQEVILRCVPISNHLYFYWYRQILGQKVEFLVSFYNNEISEKSEIFDDQFSVERPDGSNFTLKIRSTKLEDSAMYFCASSGETFSYEQYFGPGTRLTVT.

Concerning this clone itself: In the same sample, other DNA sequences code for this CDR3. The chain carries TRBV9 and TRBJ2-1, with D possibly TRBD2 on 5 matching bases. V was trimmed by 0 bases and J by 0 bases, leaving 10 bases between them. This CDR3 region has 16 residues. CDR1 is SGDLS, CDR2 YYNGEE, per germline. This CDR3 is CASSVEGGSSYNEQFF. Written as DNA, the CDR3 is TGTGCCAGCAGCGTAGAAGGTGGGAGCTCCTACAATGAGCAGTTCTTC.

DNA of the CDR3: TGTGCCAGCAGCCCCCTAGCGGGGACCTTCTACAATGAGCAGTTCTTC. Translating it yields CASSPLAGTFYNEQFF. V gene TRBV13 combines with J gene TRBJ2-1, with 9 bases that match TRBD2. With 5 bases clipped from V and 3 bases from J, the junction kept 8 bases outside the gene matches. Germline V gene lookup returns CDR1 PRHDT and CDR2 FYEKMQ (reference sequence). The CDR3 loop spans 16 amino acids.

This CDR3 is CASSVEFLAGRNEQFF. CDR3 coding DNA: TGTGCCAGCAGCGTAGAGTTCCTAGCGGGAAGAAACGAGCAGTTCTTC. The genes are TRBV9 and TRBJ2-1, with 9 bases fitting TRBD2. The germline V gene encodes CDR1 SGDLS and CDR2 YYNGEE. The CDR3 spans 16 residues. V shed 0 bases, J shed 10 bases, and the junction held 11 bases outside the gene matches.

The CDR3 nucleotides read TGTGCCAGCAGCCTCGGAGGGATGGGCCGCACAGATACGCAGTATTTT. This gives the protein CASSLGGMGRTDTQYF. The gene calls are TRBV5-6 and TRBJ2-3, with D perhaps matching TRBD2 (6 bases). CDR1 and CDR2 (germline): SGHDT, YYEEEE. There are 16 residues in the CDR3. V dropped 4 bases and J dropped 1 base, with 16 bases sitting between them.

The chain carries TRBV2 and TRBJ2-7; 7 bases map to TRBD2. This CDR3 is 13 amino acids long. Losses at the gene ends were 2 bases for V and 3 bases for J; bases not matched to a gene: 1. CDR1 SNHLY and CDR2 FYNNEI come from the germline V gene. In DNA, the CDR3 is TGTGCCAGCAGTGAACGCGGGAGCTACGAGCAGTACTTC. It translates to CASSERGSYEQYF.

There are a few counts of this clone. The gene calls are TRBV30 and TRBJ2-3, with a possible D match to TRBD2 (5 bases). The CDR3 length is 13 residues. The germline CDR1 and CDR2 sequences are GTSNPN and SVGIG (reference sequence). Trimming removed 7 bases at V and 4 bases at J, with 15 bases between. The CDR3 DNA reads as TGTGCCTTCTCAACGGGGTGGGCAGATACGCAGTATTTT. Protein sequence: CAFSTGWADTQYF.

V is TRBV30 and J is TRBJ1-5; unclear D gene. Germline V gene data show CDR1 as GTSNPN and CDR2 as SVGIG (reference sequence). The length of the CDR3 is 14 residues. V was pared by 0 bases and J by 1 base, with 7 bases between. The CDR3 region has the DNA TGTGCCTGGAGTGTAGGCAGGAGCAATCAGCCCCAGCATTTT. Translated: CAWSVGRSNQPQHF.

The chain joins TRBV6-4 to TRBJ1-2, with no clear D. The V and J ends lost 2 bases and 8 bases respectively, with 12 bases between them. The CDR3 has 13 amino acids. Germline values: CDR1 MRHNA, CDR2 SNTAGT. CDR3 region: CASSDPGGGGYTF. In DNA, the CDR3 is TGTGCCAGCAGTGACCCCGGTGGAGGCGGCTACACCTTC.

The CDR3 bases are TGTGCCAGCAGTCCAGCGGGAGGGTGGGTCAATGAGCAGTTCTTC. Translated, it gives CASSPAGGWVNEQFF. This chain joins TRBV6-1 and TRBJ2-1, with 10 bases lining up with TRBD2. The trim removed 5 bases at V and 6 bases at J, leaving 7 bases unmatched. There are 15 residues in the CDR3. Germline V gives CDR1 MNHNS, CDR2 SASEGT.

The chain's CDR3 is CASSLAWASGNTIYF. CDR3 DNA: TGTGCCAGCAGCTTAGCGTGGGCATCTGGAAACACCATATATTTT. The chain recombines TRBV7-9 with TRBJ1-3; D is unclear. The V and J ends lost 0 bases and 1 base respectively, with 7 bases between them. Germline V CDR1 and CDR2: SEHNR, FQNEAQ (reference sequence). The CDR3 is made up of 15 amino acids.

The chain joins TRBV19 to TRBJ2-7; 7 bases agree with TRBD2. The CDR3 sequence is 13 residues long. Losses at the gene ends were 5 bases for V and 5 bases for J; bases not matched to a gene: 6. Germline V lookup: CDR1 LNHDA, CDR2 SQIVND (reference sequence). The CDR3 bases are TGTGCCAGTAGTGTGGCTGGGGGGGACGAGCAGTACTTC. It specifies CASSVAGGDEQYF.

This chain links TRBV5-1 with TRBJ2-3, with 11 bases matching TRBD1. Per germline, CDR1 SGHRS and CDR2 YFSETQ. The CDR3 totals 15 residues. V lost 0 bases to trimming and J lost 4 bases; unmatched junction nucleotides: 1. The CDR3 loop is CASSLGDRGADTQYF. The CDR3 DNA is TGCGCCAGCAGCTTGGGGGACAGGGGGGCAGATACGCAGTATTTT. Supplemented by reference TRBV5-1 and TRBJ2-3, the full variable domain reads KAGVTQTPRYLIKTRGQQVTLSCSPISGHRSVSWYQQTPGQGLQFLFEYFSETQRNKGNFPGRFSGRQFSNSRSEMNVSTLELGDSALYLCASSLGDRGADTQYFGPGTRLTVL.

This clone was observed a handful of times. V is TRBV6-5 and J is TRBJ1-3; 11 bases are shared with TRBD1. Germline CDR1 and CDR2: MNHEY and SVGAGI. CDR3 length: 14 residues. V was pared by 5 bases and J by 6 bases, with 3 bases of the junction left unmatched. This chain's CDR3 is CASSKDRGLNTIYF. For the CDR3, the DNA is TGTGCCAGCAGTAAGGACAGGGGGCTAAACACCATATATTTT.

V usage is TRBV6-4 and J usage is TRBJ1-5, with D perhaps TRBD1 (6 bases). The germline V gene has CDR1 MRHNA and CDR2 SNTAGT. CDR3 length equals 13 residues. V was pared by 5 bases and J by 6 bases, with 11 bases between. The CDR3 sequence is CASSQGLAQPQHF. In DNA form, the CDR3 reads TGTGCCAGCAGTCAGGGGCTGGCTCAGCCCCAGCATTTT.

This chain connects TRBV10-3 to TRBJ2-7; D possibly corresponds to TRBD2 (6 bases). This CDR3 comprises 15 residues. V lost 6 bases and J lost 4, with 19 bases in between. Germline CDR1 reads ENHRY; CDR2 reads SYGVKD. CDR3 loop: CAISSRDGGTYEQYF. In nucleotides, the CDR3 is TGTGCCATCAGCAGCAGGGATGGCGGGACTTACGAGCAGTACTTC.

The V call is TRBV28, the J call TRBJ1-2; no reliable D call. CDR3 size: 14 residues. CDR1 is MDHEN, CDR2 SYDVKM, per germline. V dropped 3 bases and J dropped 4 bases, with 12 bases sitting between them. CDR3 region: CASSLPAYSYGYTF. In DNA form, the CDR3 reads TGTGCCAGCAGTTTGCCCGCCTATAGCTATGGCTACACCTTC.

V gene TRBV2 combines with J gene TRBJ2-3; 11 bases fit TRBD2. In germline, CDR1 is SNHLY, CDR2 FYNNEI. Trimming took 6 bases from V and 6 from J; bases not matched to a gene: 17. CDR3 length: 18 residues. This chain's CDR3 is CASSPVGSGRAGADTQYF. The CDR3 DNA follows: TGTGCCAGCAGCCCCGTGGGTAGCGGGAGGGCCGGTGCGGATACGCAGTATTTT.

The chain has TRBV27 and TRBJ2-5; D is possibly TRBD2 (5 bases). V gave up 5 bases and J gave up 5 bases, with 15 bases separating them. This CDR3 has 14 residues. From germline, CDR1 is MNHEY and CDR2 SMNVEV (reference sequence). The CDR3 sequence: CASSPLPGKETQYF. The CDR3 coding sequence is TGTGCCAGCAGTCCCCTCCCCGGGAAGGAGACCCAGTACTTC.

The chain links TRBV18 to TRBJ1-1; D unresolved. CDR3 size: 12 residues. From germline, CDR1 is KGHSH and CDR2 LQKENI. V lost 6 bases to trimming and J lost 1 base, with 6 bases between them. Here the CDR3 DNA reads TGTGCCAGCTCCCTATGGAACACTGAAGCTTTCTTT. Amino acids: CASSLWNTEAFF.